The 24 T cell receptor beta chains reported below all come from one sample, sequenced in a study of cytomegalovirus exposure and HLA in healthy donors. The PCR ran on 60 Vbeta and 13 Jbeta primers. TCRdb's table, derived via immunoSEQ multiplex PCR, lists solely in-frame clones and lacks some. The table includes roughly 100,000 clones, 79% detected once. Sequencing used PBMCs. The receptors originated from a male donor in good health and CMV-seropositive.

V is TRBV2 and J is TRBJ2-4, with D maybe TRBD1 (5 bases). Deletions cut 4 bases from V and 15 bases from J, with 13 bases between. The CDR3 has 11 residues. CDR1 and CDR2 (germline): SNHLY, FYNNEI. DNA for the CDR3: TGTGCCAGCAGTGTTCAGGGCGCAAGGTACTTC. It codes for CASSVQGARYF.

The J gene is TRBJ2-4, the V gene TRBV6-5; TRBD1 aligns across 11 bases. Losses at the gene ends were 6 bases for V and 6 bases for J; bases not matched to a gene: 4. Germline assignment: CDR1 MNHEY and CDR2 SVGAGI. This CDR3 is 14 amino acids long. The CDR3 DNA reads as TGTGCCAGCAGCTCCGGGACAGGGGGAAACATTCAGTACTTC. Its translation: CASSSGTGGNIQYF.

The chain joins TRBV5-1 to TRBJ1-2; 7 bases line up with TRBD1. J lost 1 base, V lost 1 base, and 1 base had no gene match. Looked up from germline, CDR1 is SGHRS and CDR2 is YFSETQ. This CDR3 contains 14 residues. This chain's CDR3 is CASSLTGDNYGYTF. In DNA, the CDR3 is TGCGCCAGCAGCTTGACAGGGGATAACTATGGCTACACCTTC.

This chain joins TRBV30 and TRBJ2-2; D is unresolved. CDR1 and CDR2 (germline): GTSNPN, SVGIG (reference sequence). This CDR3 contains 13 residues. The CDR3 sequence is CACRRGNTGELFF. The DNA of the CDR3 is TGTGCTTGTAGGAGAGGGAACACCGGGGAGCTGTTTTTT. Full variable domain (missing parts from reference TRBV30 and TRBJ2-2): SQTIHQWPATLVQPVGSPLSLECTVEGTSNPNLYWYRQAAGRGLQLLFYSVGIGQISSEVPQNLSASRPQDRQFILSSKKLLLSDSGFYLCACRRGNTGELFFGEGSRLTVL.

The chain joins TRBV6-5 to TRBJ2-7; the D gene is possibly TRBD2 (5 bases). With 0 bases removed from V and 2 bases from J, the gap between germline ends came to 11 bases. Germline CDR1 and CDR2: MNHEY and SVGAGI. The CDR3 contains 15 residues. DNA of the CDR3: TGTGCCAGCAGTTACTCCCCTAGCCAAGCCTACGAGCAGTACTTC. Translated: CASSYSPSQAYEQYF.

This chain links TRBV5-6 with TRBJ1-5, with 7 bases fitting TRBD1. V lost 3 bases and J lost 5; bases outside the gene matches: 8. Germline loops: CDR1 SGHDT, CDR2 YYEEEE. This CDR3 region has 15 residues. The CDR3 coding sequence is TGTGCCAGCAGCTCCTCGGGACAGAGGTATCAGCCCCAGCATTTT. This encodes CASSSSGQRYQPQHF.

J is TRBJ2-7 and V is TRBV27, with 10 bases matching TRBD1. With V trimmed by 0 bases and J by 2 bases, 4 bases remained unmatched. This CDR3 comprises 16 residues. Germline V gene sequence: CDR1 MNHEY, CDR2 SMNVEV (reference sequence). The CDR3 DNA sequence: TGTGCCAGCAGTTTATCCGGACAGGGGGGCCCCTACGAGCAGTACTTC. Translation gives CASSLSGQGGPYEQYF.

The chain joins TRBV25-1 to TRBJ1-2; D is ambiguous. The V end lost 4 bases, the J end lost 3 bases, and 9 bases lay between the germline ends. The CDR3 runs 13 residues. Germline V CDR1 and CDR2: MGHDK, SYGVNS. CDR3 protein: CASSATDHYGYTF. CDR3 in DNA: TGTGCCAGCAGTGCTACAGATCACTATGGCTACACCTTC.

The J gene is TRBJ2-3, the V gene TRBV29-1; TRBD2 matches at 7 bases. The CDR3 contains 15 residues. Germline CDR1 reads SQVTM; CDR2 reads ANQGSEA. V lost 0 bases and J lost 0; bases outside the gene matches: 3. The CDR3 DNA is TGCAGCGTTGAAGATCGCGGGGGAAGCACAGATACGCAGTATTTT. It translates to CSVEDRGGSTDTQYF.

The chain employs TRBV2 and TRBJ2-2, with a possible D match to TRBD2 (6 bases). CDR1 is SNHLY, CDR2 FYNNEI, per germline. The CDR3 covers 14 residues. V was trimmed by 10 bases and J by 3 bases, leaving 15 bases between them. As DNA, the CDR3 is TGTGCCACCCTCTCGGGGGATTACACCGGGGAGCTGTTTTTT. Residues: CATLSGDYTGELFF. Full variable domain (rest looked up from reference TRBV2 and TRBJ2-2): EPEVTQTPSHQVTQMGQEVILRCVPISNHLYFYWYRQILGQKVEFLVSFYNNEISEKSEIFDDQFSVERPDGSNFTLKIRSTKLEDSAMYFCATLSGDYTGELFFGEGSRLTVL.

The chain employs TRBV5-4 and TRBJ2-3, with D maybe TRBD1 (7 bases). Between the trimmed V and J ends, which lost 4 bases and 2 bases, there was a span of 17 bases. Germline V lookup: CDR1 SGHNT, CDR2 YYREEE (reference sequence). This CDR3 is built from 16 residues. CDR3 sequence: CASSAGGTQNTDTQYF. In nucleotides, the CDR3 is TGTGCCAGCAGCGCAGGGGGGACTCAAAACACAGATACGCAGTATTTT.

The genes are TRBV16 and TRBJ1-2; 8 bases align to TRBD1. V trimming: 2 bases; J trimming: 2 bases; junction bases outside the gene matches: 1. There are 14 residues in the CDR3. Germline loops: CDR1 KGHSY, CDR2 FQNENV. The CDR3 region is CASSQRTGNYGYTF. DNA for the CDR3: TGTGCCAGCAGCCAACGGACAGGGAACTATGGCTACACCTTC.

The chain couples TRBV6-5 to TRBJ1-1; D perhaps matches TRBD1 (5 bases). The CDR3 contains 14 residues. From germline, CDR1 is MNHEY and CDR2 SVGAGI. The V and J ends lost 3 bases and 7 bases respectively, with 15 bases between them. CDR3 amino acids: CASSYGAARFEAFF. In nucleotides, the CDR3 is TGTGCCAGCAGTTATGGGGCTGCTAGGTTTGAAGCTTTCTTT.

V usage is TRBV29-1 and J usage is TRBJ2-3, with D maybe TRBD2 (6 bases). This CDR3 has 14 amino acids. Trimming left V 6 bases short and J 7 bases short, with 20 bases between. Germline CDR1 reads SQVTM; CDR2 reads ANQGSEA. The CDR3 protein is CSVHGTEGKNTQYF. The CDR3 region has the DNA TGCAGCGTCCACGGGACGGAGGGTAAAAATACGCAGTATTTT.

This clone has only one observation. V gene TRBV2 combines with J gene TRBJ1-2; TRBD1 might be the D (6 bases). The CDR3 length is 14 residues. CDR1 and CDR2 (germline): SNHLY, FYNNEI. Deletions cut 5 bases from V and 0 bases from J, with 10 bases between. This CDR3 reads CASSPGQTNYGYTF. Here the CDR3 DNA reads TGTGCCAGCAGTCCCGGACAGACTAACTATGGCTACACCTTC.

This chain connects TRBV30 to TRBJ1-2; TRBD1 aligns across 11 bases. V lost 2 bases and J lost 5; bases outside the gene matches: 7. The CDR3 is 15 amino acids. The germline gives CDR1 GTSNPN, CDR2 SVGIG (reference sequence). The CDR3 DNA follows: TGTGCCTGGAGTTTAGGGACAGGGGGGGGTTATGGCTACACCTTC. Protein: CAWSLGTGGGYGYTF.

The rearrangement uses TRBV7-8 and TRBJ2-1, with no clear D. CDR3 length equals 17 residues. Trimming stripped 5 bases from V and 0 bases from J, with 17 bases between. Germline V lookup: CDR1 SGHVS, CDR2 FQNEAQ. The CDR3 nucleotides read TGTGCCAGCAGCCCGGAAGGATCAGGCGCCTCCTACAATGAGCAGTTCTTC. It encodes CASSPEGSGASYNEQFF.

The chain couples TRBV30 to TRBJ1-1; TRBD1 matches 11 bases. Per germline, CDR1 GTSNPN and CDR2 SVGIG (reference sequence). V was clipped by 2 bases and J by 4 bases; unmatched bases: 3. This CDR3 has 14 residues. For the CDR3, the DNA is TGTGCCTGGAGTCCGGGGACAGGGGGCACTGAAGCTTTCTTT. Its translation is CAWSPGTGGTEAFF.

The chain has TRBV10-2 and TRBJ2-5; 16 positions match TRBD2. CDR1 WSHSY and CDR2 SAAADI come from the germline V gene. After removal of 3 bases from V and 5 bases from J, the junction contained 9 bases not matched to a gene. The CDR3 length is 18 residues. CDR3 DNA sequence: TGCGCCAGCAGTGAAGGGACTAGCGGGGGGGCGGTCTTGGAGACCCAGTACTTC. It specifies CASSEGTSGGAVLETQYF.

Worth noting for this clone: The junction does not match germline at one end; this may be a read error. V usage is TRBV6-5 and J usage is TRBJ2-3; D is unresolved. The CDR3 runs to 15 residues. CDR1 is MNHEY, CDR2 SVGAGI, per germline. The CDR3 coding sequence is TGTGCCAGCACCCCAACGGGTCGGTCCGGAGATACGCGGTATTTT. It specifies CASTPTGRSGDTRYF.

This clone was found a few times. The CDR3 DNA reads as TGCGCCAGCAGCCAAGGGACAGGGGGTATTGGGGCCAACGTCCTGACTTTC. It specifies CASSQGTGGIGANVLTF. The chain recombines TRBV4-3 with TRBJ2-6, with 10 bases identical to TRBD1. Germline V lookup: CDR1 LGHNA, CDR2 YSLEER. V shed 1 base, J shed 3 bases, and the junction held 3 bases outside the gene matches. This CDR3 has 17 residues.

This chain uses TRBV7-3 with TRBJ2-1; maybe TRBD1 (6 bases). There are 14 residues in the CDR3. With 5 bases removed from V and 4 bases from J, the gap between germline ends came to 12 bases. Germline values: CDR1 SGHTA, CDR2 FQGTGA. CDR3 nucleotides: TGTGCCAGCAGCCACAATCAGGGGTACAATGAGCAGTTCTTC. Translation gives CASSHNQGYNEQFF.

Of note for this clone: Other DNA variants within this sample encode the same CDR3. The chain recombines TRBV7-9 with TRBJ1-4; TRBD1 aligns across 8 bases. Trimming cost V 5 bases and J 5 bases; bases outside gene matches: 4. Germline assignment: CDR1 SEHNR and CDR2 FQNEAQ (reference sequence). CDR3 size: 14 residues. Here the CDR3 DNA reads TGTGCCAGCAGCCTACGACAGGGGAATGAAAAACTGTTTTTT. This encodes CASSLRQGNEKLFF.

The chain is built from TRBV19 and TRBJ1-5; 7 bases agree with TRBD1. The germline V gene encodes CDR1 LNHDA and CDR2 SQIVND (reference sequence). With V trimmed by 2 bases and J by 3 bases, 7 bases remained unmatched. The CDR3 sequence is 16 residues long. The CDR3 loop is CASSIPGQVYNQPQHF. In DNA, the CDR3 is TGTGCCAGTAGTATACCCGGACAGGTTTACAATCAGCCCCAGCATTTT.